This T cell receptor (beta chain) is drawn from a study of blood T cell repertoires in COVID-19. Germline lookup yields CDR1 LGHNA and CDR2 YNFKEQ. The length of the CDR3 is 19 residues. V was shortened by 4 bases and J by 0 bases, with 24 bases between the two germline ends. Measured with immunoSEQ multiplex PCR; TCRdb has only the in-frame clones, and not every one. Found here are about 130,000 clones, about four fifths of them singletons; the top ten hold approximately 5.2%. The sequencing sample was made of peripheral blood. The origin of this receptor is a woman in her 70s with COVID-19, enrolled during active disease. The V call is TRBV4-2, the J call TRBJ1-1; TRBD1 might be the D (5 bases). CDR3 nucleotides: TGTGCCAGCAGCCCCCGCCAAATAGACAGAATTAATGTGAACACTGAAGCTTTCTTT. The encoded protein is CASSPRQIDRINVNTEAFF.